This T cell receptor beta chain was documented in a study of T cell changes during pregnancy in multiple sclerosis. Libraries were prepared by immunoSEQ multiplex PCR; TCRdb keeps only in-frame clonotypes and omits some of them. The sample lists 25,000 to 30,000 clones; 75% to 90% were seen once. Trimming removed 4 bases from V and 7 bases from J; junction bases left unmatched: 13. Germline V gene data show CDR1 as MGHRA and CDR2 as YSYEKL. The CDR3 loop spans 16 amino acids. The clonotype comes from a female donor in good health, enrolled as a control in a pregnancy study. The starting material was CD4+ T cells from peripheral blood mononuclear cells, obtained in the first trimester of pregnancy. The genes are TRBV4-1 and TRBJ1-2; the match to TRBD1 covers 9 bases. The CDR3 region is CASSLIRQGEKGGYTF. The CDR3 DNA follows: TGCGCCAGCAGCCTTATTCGACAGGGGGAGAAGGGTGGCTACACCTTC.